The 13 T cell receptor beta chains presented below share a single source sample, sequenced in a study of OX40 agonist ivuxolimab in advanced cancers. Some clones are missing from TCRdb's copy, which holds only in-frame ones; the method was immunoSEQ multiplex PCR. The top ten hold 0.19% of the sample, which has approximately 80,000 clones, about 88% seen once. The source material was CD4+ or CD8+ T cells sorted from blood, sampled in a trial of the OX40 agonist ivuxolimab. The receptors stem from an adult with an advanced solid tumor such as melanoma, head and neck, liver or kidney cancer.

This clone was detected only once. The chain carries TRBV5-1 and TRBJ2-5; D call uncertain. The CDR3 covers 12 residues. Germline loops: CDR1 SGHRS, CDR2 YFSETQ. V was cut by 4 bases and J by 5 bases, with 9 bases left in between. CDR3 loop: CASSMPAETQYF. The CDR3 nucleotides read TGCGCCAGCAGCATGCCGGCGGAGACCCAGTACTTC.

V is TRBV4-2 and J is TRBJ1-6; tentative D call: TRBD1 (5 bases). CDR1 is LGHNA, CDR2 YNFKEQ, per germline. The ends were cut back, 0 bases at V and 4 bases at J, with 10 bases in the middle. This CDR3 spans 16 amino acids. The CDR3 DNA sequence: TGTGCCAGCAGCCAAGATATCCGGGGGTATAATTCACCCCTCCACTTT. Translating it yields CASSQDIRGYNSPLHF.

This chain connects TRBV10-2 to TRBJ1-3; D is unclear. The germline V gene has CDR1 WSHSY and CDR2 SAAADI. The V and J ends lost 7 bases and 2 bases respectively, with 15 bases between them. This CDR3 has 15 amino acids. CDR3 sequence reads: CASIKNQGPGNTIYF. The CDR3 nucleotides read TGCGCCAGCATTAAAAATCAAGGCCCTGGAAACACCATATATTTT.

In this sample, this clone turned up once. The chain employs TRBV7-8 and TRBJ1-1, with TRBD1 as a possible D gene (6 bases). V was shortened by 3 bases and J by 7 bases, with 15 bases between the two germline ends. CDR3 length: 14 amino acids. Germline V gene data show CDR1 as SGHVS and CDR2 as FQNEAQ. CDR3 region: CASSFGGWTDEAFF. The CDR3 nucleotides read TGTGCCAGCAGCTTCGGAGGCTGGACAGATGAAGCTTTCTTT.

This clone was found once. J is TRBJ2-3 and V is TRBV15; D possibly uses TRBD1 or TRBD2 (6 bases each). V dropped 0 bases and J dropped 6 bases, with 16 bases sitting between them. The CDR3 is 16 residues long. CDR1 and CDR2 from the germline V gene are LNHNV and YYDKDF (reference sequence). The CDR3 region has the DNA TGTGCCACCAGCAGAGACCTCCCCGGGGGCGCCGATACGCAGTATTTT. Protein sequence: CATSRDLPGGADTQYF.

V usage is TRBV5-1 and J usage is TRBJ1-3; no definite D call. The CDR3 consists of 15 residues. Germline CDR1 is SGHRS and CDR2 is YFSETQ. V was clipped by 4 bases and J by 0 bases, with 11 bases between them. The CDR3: CASSEDGFSGNTIYF. Here the CDR3 DNA reads TGCGCCAGCAGCGAGGACGGGTTCTCTGGAAACACCATATATTTT.

This clone was detected once. J is TRBJ1-5 and V is TRBV2; possibly TRBD1 for D (6 bases). From germline, CDR1 is SNHLY and CDR2 FYNNEI. With 2 bases removed from V and 1 base from J, the gap between germline ends came to 12 bases. CDR3 size: 16 residues. CDR3 residues: CASSEPGAVSNQPQHF. The CDR3 coding sequence is TGTGCCAGCAGTGAACCAGGGGCGGTCAGCAATCAGCCCCAGCATTTT.

The rearrangement uses TRBV4-1 and TRBJ1-4; D not certain. The CDR3 loop spans 18 amino acids. Trimming stripped 1 base from V and 0 bases from J, with 15 bases between. The germline V gene encodes CDR1 MGHRA and CDR2 YSYEKL. Here the CDR3 DNA reads TGCGCCAGCAGCCAAGTCGGTCAGATGCCTGCAACTAATGAAAAACTGTTTTTT. Its translation is CASSQVGQMPATNEKLFF.

This chain links TRBV18 with TRBJ1-3, with a possible D match to TRBD1 (5 bases). Germline assignment: CDR1 KGHSH and CDR2 LQKENI. The CDR3 sequence is 14 residues long. V was pared by 3 bases and J by 2 bases, with 8 bases between. In DNA, the CDR3 is TGTGCCAGCTCACCGCCGGGGCCTGGAAACACCATATATTTT. It is translated as CASSPPGPGNTIYF.

This sequence joins TRBV5-6 and TRBJ2-3, with D unresolved. The CDR3 is 15 amino acids. The V gene's germline CDR1 is SGHDT and CDR2 YYEEEE. With 1 base removed from V and 1 base from J, the gap between germline ends came to 10 bases. CDR3 residues: CASSLSLGGTDTQYF. The CDR3, as DNA: TGTGCCAGCAGCTTGAGTTTGGGTGGCACAGATACGCAGTATTTT.

The chain couples TRBV29-1 to TRBJ1-2; 10 bases are shared with TRBD1. The CDR3 is made up of 13 amino acids. In germline, CDR1 is SQVTM, CDR2 ANQGSEA. The CDR3 loop reads CSATGTGAYGYTF. The CDR3 nucleotides read TGCAGTGCAACCGGGACAGGGGCCTATGGCTACACCTTC.

The rearrangement uses TRBV5-1 and TRBJ2-2; TRBD2 aligns across 9 bases. The CDR3 spans 15 residues. Germline V gene sequence: CDR1 SGHRS, CDR2 YFSETQ. The trim removed 0 bases at V and 4 bases at J, leaving 1 base unmatched. CDR3 nucleotides: TGCGCCAGCAGCTTGGAACTAGCGGGCACCGGGGAGCTGTTTTTT. This gives the protein CASSLELAGTGELFF.

The chain recombines TRBV5-4 with TRBJ2-1, with 9 bases fitting TRBD1. This CDR3 region has 15 residues. V trimming: 1 base; J trimming: 3 bases; junction bases outside the gene matches: 2. Per germline, CDR1 SGHNT and CDR2 YYREEE (reference sequence). Written as DNA, the CDR3 is TGTGCCAGCAGCTTGACGGACAGGGGCTACAATGAGCAGTTCTTC. It is translated as CASSLTDRGYNEQFF.